This entry concerns a single T cell receptor (beta chain). The method was immunoSEQ multiplex PCR; TCRdb's version includes in-frame clones alone and lacks a portion of them. The sample has about 140,000 clones; 84% are singletons. The data were taken from a study of blood T cell repertoires in COVID-19. CDR3 size: 19 residues. V lost 4 bases and J lost 5; bases outside the gene matches: 13. Sequenced: peripheral blood. This chain links TRBV23-1 with TRBJ2-5, with 16 bases fitting TRBD2. TRBV23-1 is marked as an open reading frame, function uncertain. The sequence was collected from a man between 60 and 75 years old with active or convalescent COVID-19. Here the CDR3 DNA reads TGCGCCAGCAGTCCTGACAGGGGACTAGCGGGGGGGCGGAGGGAGACCCAGTACTTC. Translating gives CASSPDRGLAGGRRETQYF.